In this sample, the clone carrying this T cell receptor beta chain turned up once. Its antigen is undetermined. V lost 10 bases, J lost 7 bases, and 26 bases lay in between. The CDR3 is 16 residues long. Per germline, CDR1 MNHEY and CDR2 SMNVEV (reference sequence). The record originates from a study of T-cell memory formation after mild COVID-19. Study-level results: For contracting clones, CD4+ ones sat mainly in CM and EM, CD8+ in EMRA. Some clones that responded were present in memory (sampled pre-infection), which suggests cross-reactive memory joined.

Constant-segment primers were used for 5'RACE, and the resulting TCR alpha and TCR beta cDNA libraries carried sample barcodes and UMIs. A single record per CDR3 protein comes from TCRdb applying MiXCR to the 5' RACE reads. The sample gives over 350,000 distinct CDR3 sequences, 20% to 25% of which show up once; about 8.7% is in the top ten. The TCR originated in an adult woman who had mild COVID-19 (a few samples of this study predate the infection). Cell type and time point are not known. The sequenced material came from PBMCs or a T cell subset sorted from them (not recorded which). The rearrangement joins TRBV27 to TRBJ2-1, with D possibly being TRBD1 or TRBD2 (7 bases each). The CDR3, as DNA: TGTGCCATCTCCGCGAGGGGGCGGGAGTTCTTAAATGAGCAGTTCTTC. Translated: CAISARGREFLNEQFF.